The T cell receptor (beta chain) described here comes from a study of blood T cell repertoires in COVID-19. Study-level information: PBMCs, B-cell-depleted T cells, or T cells provided the cDNA or gDNA that made up the material.

V dropped 6 bases and J dropped 7 bases, with 12 bases sitting between them. The CDR3 length is 11 residues. Germline assignment: CDR1 DFQATT and CDR2 SNEGSKA (reference sequence). The protocol was immunoSEQ multiplex PCR, while the TCRdb copy is restricted to in-frame clones and leaves out a portion. The sample records about 39,000 clones, approximately 86% being singletons. This receptor was obtained from a man aged 40-55 years with active COVID-19. Sequenced input: peripheral blood. The J gene is TRBJ1-1, the V gene TRBV20-1, with D perhaps matching TRBD1 (5 bases). CDR3 protein: CSARGFLEAFF. The CDR3 nucleotides are TGCAGTGCAAGGGGTTTTCTTGAAGCTTTCTTT.